These 16 T cell receptor beta chains share one sample of origin, sequenced in a study of blood T cell repertoires in COVID-19. Measured with immunoSEQ multiplex PCR; TCRdb has only the in-frame clones, and not every one. Among about 190,000 clones listed, roughly 87% were seen once. Sequenced sample: peripheral blood. These receptors were obtained from a woman between 35 and 50 years old with acute or convalescent COVID-19.

The J gene is TRBJ2-5, the V gene TRBV6-5, with TRBD1 matching 8 bases. J gave up 2 bases and V 6 bases, and 2 bases lay outside the gene matches. CDR1 MNHEY and CDR2 SVGAGI come from the germline V gene. This CDR3 has 13 amino acids. CDR3 region: CASSRDRQETQYF. The CDR3 coding sequence is TGTGCCAGCAGCAGGGACAGGCAAGAGACCCAGTACTTC.

The rearrangement links TRBV23-1 to TRBJ1-3; TRBD1 matches 9 bases. TRBV23-1 falls under the ORF class, with uncertain function. This CDR3 spans 16 amino acids. V gave up 4 bases and J gave up 7 bases; unmatched junction bases: 11. The CDR3 DNA reads as TGCGCCAGCAGTCCTGCTTCGACCGGGACAGGGAACACCATATATTTT. Translated: CASSPASTGTGNTIYF.

This chain links TRBV30 with TRBJ1-2; D may be TRBD1 (5 bases). The CDR3 covers 10 residues. Looked up from germline, CDR1 is GTSNPN and CDR2 is SVGIG (reference sequence). The CDR3 sequence: CAGQLYGYTF. The DNA of the CDR3 is TGTGCAGGACAACTCTATGGCTACACCTTC.

The chain combines TRBV24-1 with TRBJ1-4; 7 bases map to TRBD1. V dropped 4 bases and J dropped 7; count of bases not matched to a gene: 14. From germline, CDR1 is KGHDR and CDR2 SFDVKD. This CDR3 comprises 17 residues. The CDR3 region is CATSDVNRGAGPEKLFF. The CDR3 DNA sequence: TGTGCCACCAGTGACGTTAACAGGGGCGCCGGGCCTGAAAAACTGTTTTTT.

The J gene is TRBJ1-2, the V gene TRBV23-1; no reliable D call. TRBV23-1 is labeled an ORF, and its function is uncertain. The CDR3 extends over 12 amino acids. Trimming took 6 bases from V and 1 from J, leaving 6 bases between them. CDR3 DNA: TGCGCCAGCAGCAGGTTTAACTATGGCTACACCTTC. Protein sequence: CASSRFNYGYTF.

The chain uses TRBV24-1 and TRBJ2-3; TRBD2 aligns across 12 bases. CDR1 and CDR2 from the germline V gene are KGHDR and SFDVKD. J lost 6 bases, V lost 4 bases, and 7 bases had no gene match. This CDR3 is built from 16 residues. The CDR3 sequence is CATSDPSGGAGDTQYF. The CDR3 nucleotides read TGTGCCACCAGTGACCCTAGCGGGGGGGCCGGTGATACGCAGTATTTT.

This clone appeared once. This rearrangement joins TRBV5-1 to TRBJ1-1; no firm D call. V shed 4 bases and J shed 7 bases, with 23 bases lying between them. Germline values: CDR1 SGHRS, CDR2 YFSETQ. This CDR3 spans 16 amino acids. The CDR3 bases are TGCGCCAGCAGCCTGTCAAGGGTAGAGGGTAAGGATGAAGCTTTCTTT. Translation gives CASSLSRVEGKDEAFF.

The genes are TRBV12-3 or TRBV12-4 and TRBJ1-5; D might be TRBD1 (6 bases). Trimming shortened V by 5 bases and J by 6 bases, and 8 bases separated the two germline ends. This CDR3 has 12 residues. The CDR3 here is CASSGQLQPQHF. The CDR3 DNA follows: TGTGCCAGCAGTGGACAGCTTCAGCCCCAGCATTTT.

The chain is built from TRBV5-1 and TRBJ2-5; 7 nucleotides align to TRBD1. This CDR3 region has 14 residues. Germline V gene lookup returns CDR1 SGHRS and CDR2 YFSETQ. V was pared by 4 bases and J by 2 bases, with 5 bases of the junction left unmatched. CDR3 sequence reads: CASSLGQPQETQYF. The CDR3 DNA reads as TGCGCCAGCAGCCTGGGACAGCCGCAAGAGACCCAGTACTTC.

This rearrangement joins TRBV28 to TRBJ2-7; 7 positions agree with TRBD2. Looked up from germline, CDR1 is MDHEN and CDR2 is SYDVKM. The CDR3 consists of 14 residues. V gave up 7 bases and J gave up 6 bases; unmatched junction bases: 12. As DNA, the CDR3 is TGTGCCAGCACCCTGGGTGGGGCGGGGGTCGAGCAGTACTTC. The encoded protein is CASTLGGAGVEQYF.

The chain uses TRBV5-4 and TRBJ2-1; D may be TRBD2 (6 bases). V was shortened by 0 bases and J by 8 bases, with 15 bases between the two germline ends. CDR1 and CDR2 (germline): SGHNT, YYREEE (reference sequence). The CDR3 loop spans 15 amino acids. This chain's CDR3 is CASSLERLDIDEQFF. CDR3 bases: TGTGCCAGCAGCTTGGAGAGACTAGACATCGATGAGCAGTTCTTC.

The rearrangement joins TRBV19 to TRBJ2-1; 9 bases line up with TRBD2. Germline CDR1 LNHDA, CDR2 SQIVND (reference sequence). V shed 5 bases and J 8 bases; nucleotides not matched to a gene: 16. The CDR3 has 17 amino acids. The DNA of the CDR3 is TGTGCCAGTAGTTCCTTTGTTGTAGCGGGAGAATTGGATGAGCAGTTCTTC. Encoded protein: CASSSFVVAGELDEQFF.

V is TRBV5-6 and J is TRBJ1-1; TRBD1 matches at 7 bases. The CDR3 runs 16 residues. The germline V gene has CDR1 SGHDT and CDR2 YYEEEE. J gave up 3 bases and V 2 bases, and 10 bases lay outside the gene matches. The CDR3 sequence is CASSFRQGEWHTEAFF. CDR3 coding DNA: TGTGCCAGCAGCTTTAGACAGGGAGAGTGGCACACTGAAGCTTTCTTT.

The V gene is TRBV25-1, the J gene TRBJ1-4, with D perhaps matching TRBD1 (5 bases). The V gene's germline CDR1 is MGHDK and CDR2 SYGVNS. This CDR3 spans 11 amino acids. Trimming removed 4 bases at V and 13 bases at J, with 10 bases between. This CDR3 is CASSVRDRLFF. Written as DNA, the CDR3 is TGTGCCAGCAGTGTCAGGGATCGACTGTTTTTT.

As regards this clone: The DNA is left out, because the CDR3 cannot be placed on it with certainty; the CDR3 is given as TCRdb lists it. The chain couples TRBV21-1 to TRBJ1-3; the table calls TRBD1, which could not be checked here. TRBV21-1 is reported as a pseudogene. The CDR3 adds up to 19 amino acids, both ends counted. CDR3 sequence: CASSPQVTGVVGSGNTIYF.

The V and J genes are TRBV6-1 and TRBJ1-4, with D possibly matching TRBD1 (6 bases). The CDR3 extends over 17 amino acids. The germline V gene encodes CDR1 MNHNS and CDR2 SASEGT. Trimming removed 2 bases at V and 8 bases at J, with 21 bases between. In DNA form, the CDR3 reads TGTGCCAGCAGTGAACAGGGGTCCGGGGGGGCCCACGAAAAACTGTTTTTT. Its protein is CASSEQGSGGAHEKLFF.